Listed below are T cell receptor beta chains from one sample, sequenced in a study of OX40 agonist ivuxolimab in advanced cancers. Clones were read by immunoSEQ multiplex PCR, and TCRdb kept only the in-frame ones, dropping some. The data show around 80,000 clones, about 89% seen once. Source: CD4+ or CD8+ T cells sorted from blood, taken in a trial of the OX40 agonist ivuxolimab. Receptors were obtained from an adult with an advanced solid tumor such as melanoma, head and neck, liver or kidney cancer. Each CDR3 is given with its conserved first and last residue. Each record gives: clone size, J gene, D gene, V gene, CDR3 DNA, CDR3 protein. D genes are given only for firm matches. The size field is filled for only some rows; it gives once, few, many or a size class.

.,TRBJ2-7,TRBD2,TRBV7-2,TGTGCCAGCAGCGACTATATAAGACTAGCGGGACTCGTGCAGTACTTC,CASSDYIRLAGLVQYF
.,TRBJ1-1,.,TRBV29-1,TGCAGCGTTGCTTGGGCCGGGAACACTGAAGCTTTCTTT,CSVAWAGNTEAFF
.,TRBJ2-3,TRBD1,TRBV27,TGTGCCAGCAGTTTCGAGGGGGCAGTGGGCACAGATACGCAGTATTTT,CASSFEGAVGTDTQYF
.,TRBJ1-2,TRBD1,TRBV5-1,TGCGCCAGCAGCTTCGAGACAGGGTTAGTAGACTATGGCTACACCTTC,CASSFETGLVDYGYTF
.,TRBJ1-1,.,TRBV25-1,TGTGCCAGCAGTGAATATCTAAGGGGGTCGGCTTTCTTT,CASSEYLRGSAFF
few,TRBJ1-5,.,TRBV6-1,TGTGCCAGCAGTGAAGCGGGAAGGTGGGATCAGCCCCAGCATTTT,CASSEAGRWDQPQHF
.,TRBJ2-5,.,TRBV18,TGTGCCAGCTCACCGGGCCTCGGGGCGGAGACCCAGTACTTC,CASSPGLGAETQYF
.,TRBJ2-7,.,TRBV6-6,TGTGCCAGCAGACCCACAGGGTCTAAACTTAATTGGCAGTACTTC,CASRPTGSKLNWQYF
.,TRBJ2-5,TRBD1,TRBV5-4,TGTGCCAGCAGCTTGCGGGACAGGACTCAAGAGACCCAGTACTTC,CASSLRDRTQETQYF
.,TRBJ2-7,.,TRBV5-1,TGCGCCAGCAGCTTGGCGGGCGTTCCAGCCTACGAGCAGTACTTC,CASSLAGVPAYEQYF